The 2 T cell receptor beta chains in this list originate from one sample, sequenced in a study of cytomegalovirus exposure and HLA in healthy donors. 13 Jbeta primers and 60 Vbeta primers were used for the PCR. This table comes from immunoSEQ multiplex PCR, and its TCRdb copy is limited to in-frame clones, with some not included. The sample yields approximately 160,000 clones, roughly 80% seen once. Sequencing was performed on PBMCs. The receptors here all came from a woman younger than 35 in good health and CMV-seronegative.

This clone was detected a few times. This sequence joins TRBV19 and TRBJ1-5; 11 nucleotides match TRBD1. V trimming: 8 bases; J trimming: 4 bases; junction bases outside the gene matches: 10. The CDR3 contains 16 residues. CDR1 and CDR2 (germline): LNHDA, SQIVND (reference sequence). The chain's CDR3 is CASGVDRGQSNQPQHF. The CDR3 DNA reads as TGTGCCAGTGGGGTGGACAGGGGGCAGTCGAATCAGCCCCAGCATTTT.

This chain links TRBV2 with TRBJ2-7, with 10 bases identical to TRBD2. The CDR3 extends over 16 amino acids. Germline CDR1 and CDR2: SNHLY and FYNNEI. The ends lost 5 bases at V and 1 base at J; junction bases unmatched: 8. The CDR3 loop reads CASSSAGGLGSYEQYF. The CDR3, as DNA: TGTGCCAGCAGTTCAGCGGGAGGGCTTGGGTCCTACGAGCAGTACTTC.